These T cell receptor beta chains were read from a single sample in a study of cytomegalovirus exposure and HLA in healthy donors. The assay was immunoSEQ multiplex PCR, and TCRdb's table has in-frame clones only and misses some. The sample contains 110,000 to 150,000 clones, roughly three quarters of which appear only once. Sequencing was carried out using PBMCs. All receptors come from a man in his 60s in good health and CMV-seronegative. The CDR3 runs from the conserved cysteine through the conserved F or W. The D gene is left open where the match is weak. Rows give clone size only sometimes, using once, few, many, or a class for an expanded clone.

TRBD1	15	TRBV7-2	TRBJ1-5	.	TGTGCCAGCAGCTTAGGTGGACAGGGGAATCAGCCCCAGCATTTT	CASSLGGQGNQPQHF
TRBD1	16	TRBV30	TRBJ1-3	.	TGTGCCTGGAGTGGGACGGGACAGTCGAGCGGAAACACCATATATTTT	CAWSGTGQSSGNTIYF
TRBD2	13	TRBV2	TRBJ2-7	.	TGTGCCAGCCTCCTCGGGAGGGCGGGCGAGCAGTACTTC	CASLLGRAGEQYF
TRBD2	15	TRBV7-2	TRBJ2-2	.	TGTGCCAGCAGCTTACGGACTAGCGGGCCCGGGGAACTGTTTTTT	CASSLRTSGPGELFF
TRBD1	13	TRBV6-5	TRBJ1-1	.	TGTGCCAGCAGAGGGACAGGGCAGAGTTTTTCTTTCTTT	CASRGTGQSFSFF
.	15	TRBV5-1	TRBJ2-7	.	TGCGCCAGCAGCTTGGCCGGGGGGCCCTCCTACGAGCAGTACTTC	CASSLAGGPSYEQYF
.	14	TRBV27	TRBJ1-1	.	TGTGCCAGCAGTCATGACACCTTGAACACTGAAGCTTTCTTT	CASSHDTLNTEAFF
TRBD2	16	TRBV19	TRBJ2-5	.	TGTGCCAGTAGTATAGGTCCGGGAGGCTCAGGAGAGACCCAGTACTTC	CASSIGPGGSGETQYF
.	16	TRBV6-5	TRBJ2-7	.	TGTGCCAGCAGTTACTCGATCACCAAATCGGGGTGGGAGCAGTACTTC	CASSYSITKSGWEQYF
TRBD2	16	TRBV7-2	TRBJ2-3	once	TGTGCCAGCAGCCCGGGTGGGACTACAGGCACAGATACGCAGTATTTT	CASSPGGTTGTDTQYF
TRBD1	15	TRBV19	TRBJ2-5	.	TGTGCCAGTAGTCCTCAAACAGGGGGCGTAGAGACCCAGTACTTC	CASSPQTGGVETQYF
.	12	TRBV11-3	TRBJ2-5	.	TGTGCCAGCAGCGGAGCGGGAGAGACCCAGTACTTC	CASSGAGETQYF